A single sample is the source of the 2 T cell receptor beta chains below, sequenced in a study of T cell repertoires in ileal Crohn's disease. The data were produced by immunoSEQ multiplex PCR, yet TCRdb's version contains in-frame clones alone and is incomplete. The repertoire holds several thousand clones, 70% to 85% seen once, with under 3% in the top ten. Sequencing was carried out using ileal tissue. These receptor sequences come from an adult with Crohn's disease.

In DNA form, the CDR3 reads TGCGCCAGCAGTGAACCGGGAGGATACAATGAGCAGTTCTTC. It codes for CASSEPGGYNEQFF. The genes are TRBV10-1 and TRBJ2-1; 7 bases fit TRBD2. The germline gives CDR1 WNHNN, CDR2 SYGVQD (reference sequence). V dropped 3 bases and J dropped 4; count of bases not matched to a gene: 3. The CDR3 is 14 residues long.

J is TRBJ2-3 and V is TRBV27, with 11 bases matching TRBD2. CDR3 length: 14 residues. Germline V gene lookup returns CDR1 MNHEY and CDR2 SMNVEV (reference sequence). With 11 bases clipped from V and 5 bases from J, the junction kept 9 bases outside the gene matches. CDR3 amino acids: CAVQTTSGKDTQYF. The CDR3 nucleotides read TGTGCCGTTCAGACGACTAGCGGGAAAGATACGCAGTATTTT.